Following are 31 T cell receptor beta chains from one sample sequenced in a study of tumor-infiltrating lymphocytes in primary liver carcinoma. DNA and RNA were both co-extracted from about 19-30 mg of bulk tissue that had not been sorted. TCR beta cDNA came from around 500 ng total RNA, primed with a constant-region primer. Each TCR beta library was derived from three nested multiplex PCR rounds that employed slightly modified ARM-PCR. Both of the initial two PCR rounds ran for around 9 cycles and employed TRBV1-TRBV30 forward primers alongside a C-beta reverse primer. TCRdb reprocessed the multiplex PCR reads with MiXCR, giving one entry per CDR3 protein. The sample has tens of thousands of distinct CDR3 sequences; over 60% are singletons. The sample consisted of liver tumor tissue from sampling region 1. Described subset: tumor region T1, superior pole. These receptors all stem from a man in his forties with primary liver carcinoma and hepatitis B virus infection.

About this clonotype itself: At one end, the junction sequence differs from germline, possibly due to a read error. The chain uses TRBV12-3 or TRBV12-4 and TRBJ2-7, with D maybe TRBD1 (5 bases). The CDR3 runs to 13 residues. In DNA form, the CDR3 reads TGTGCCACTTTTGTAGGGTCAGGGTACGATCAGTACTTC. The encoded protein is CATFVGSGYDQYF.

The chain couples TRBV11-2 to TRBJ2-3; possible D gene TRBD2, 6 bases. There are 11 residues in the CDR3. The germline V gene has CDR1 SGHAT and CDR2 FQNNGV. The V end lost 3 bases, the J end lost 8 bases, and 6 bases lay between the germline ends. The CDR3 reads CASSLGGTQYF. The CDR3 nucleotides are TGTGCCAGCAGCTTGGGGGGTACGCAGTATTTT.

As concerns this clonotype: The junction differs from germline at one of its ends, possibly a read error. The chain is built from TRBV29-1 and TRBJ2-2; the D is unclear. The germline V gene encodes CDR1 SQVTM and CDR2 ANQGSEA. The CDR3 runs to 12 residues. For the CDR3, the DNA is TGCAGCGTCGCTACAGACACCGGAGAGCTGTTTTTT. Translated: CSVATDTGELFF.

This clonotype was counted once. Sequence at one end of the junction differs from germline and may be a read error. V usage is TRBV6-1 and J usage is TRBJ2-3; TRBD2 matches at 8 bases. CDR3 size: 18 residues. Germline assignment: CDR1 MNHNS and CDR2 SASEGT. This CDR3 is CASSEPASGPYSTDAHYF. The DNA for the CDR3 is TGTGCCAGCAGTGAACCAGCTAGCGGGCCCTATAGCACAGATGCGCACTATTTT.

This clonotype has at least ten counts. The chain links TRBV6-5 to TRBJ2-7, with TRBD2 matching 12 bases. V shed 6 bases, J shed 2 bases, and the junction held 11 bases outside the gene matches. Germline values: CDR1 MNHEY, CDR2 SVGAGI. The CDR3 is 17 residues long. CDR3 coding DNA: TGTGCCAGCAGCCGCCATCCCTCTAGCGGGAGGGCCTACGAGCAGTACTTC. This translates into CASSRHPSSGRAYEQYF.

About this clonotype itself: Compared with germline, one end of the junction differs, possibly owing to a read error. The chain joins TRBV5-1 to TRBJ1-2; a weak D match, TRBD1 (5 bases). From germline, CDR1 is SGHRS and CDR2 YFSETQ. There are 14 residues in the CDR3. In DNA form, the CDR3 reads TGCCCCAGCAGCTTGGGAGGGGATAACTATGGCTACACCTTC. This sequence encodes CPSSLGGDNYGYTF.

This clonotype was counted ten times or more. V gene TRBV28 combines with J gene TRBJ2-7; no clear D. The germline V and J ends were trimmed by 6 bases and 4 bases, with 25 bases remaining between them. CDR1 MDHEN and CDR2 SYDVKM come from the germline V gene. The CDR3 runs to 17 residues. The CDR3 region is CASSFLVLGSLFYEQYF. Here the CDR3 DNA reads TGTGCCAGCAGCTTTCTGGTCCTGGGCTCCCTCTTTTACGAGCAGTACTTC.

For this clonotype: The junction differs from germline at one of its ends, possibly a read error. The chain links TRBV4-1 to TRBJ2-1; no reliable D call. This CDR3 region has 14 residues. Germline CDR1 MGHRA, CDR2 YSYEKL. This chain's CDR3 is CAGRRGVTYNEQFF. In DNA, the CDR3 is TGCGCCGGCAGGCGAGGAGTAACCTACAATGAGCAGTTCTTC.

In this sample, this clonotype turned up a few times. A much larger clonotype is one base distant, so this may be a read error. No conserved phenylalanine or tryptophan is present at the end of the CDR3, so a read error is the likely explanation. V gene TRBV7-8 combines with J gene TRBJ1-5; D not resolved. This CDR3 comprises 14 residues. V lost 1 base to trimming and J lost 4 bases, with 8 bases between them. CDR1 is SGHVS and CDR2 is FQNEAQ in the germline V gene. For the CDR3, the DNA is TGTGCCAGCAGCTTAGGCGCTTATAATCAGCCCCAGCATCTT. Amino acid sequence: CASSLGAYNQPQHL.

The chain couples TRBV6-5 to TRBJ2-7; D perhaps matches TRBD2 (5 bases). Germline V CDR1 and CDR2: MNHEY, SVGAGI. The CDR3 extends over 17 amino acids. The CDR3 coding sequence is TGTGTCAGTTTCTCGTACTGGCGGGCGAATATCCCCTACGAGCAGTACTTC. Translation: CVSFSYWRANIPYEQYF.

This clonotype appeared a few times. This rearrangement joins TRBV20-1 to TRBJ2-5; D is perhaps TRBD2 (5 bases). Germline V gene sequence: CDR1 DFQATT, CDR2 SNEGSKA (reference sequence). V lost 5 bases, J lost 1 base, and 11 bases lay in between. The CDR3 length is 13 residues. CDR3 sequence: CSAERNPQETQYF. The CDR3 bases are TGCAGTGCTGAGCGGAACCCCCAAGAGACCCAGTACTTC.

On this clonotype itself: A much larger clone differs from this one at a single base, so this may be a read error. V usage is TRBV10-1 and J usage is TRBJ2-3; 7 bases align to TRBD1. The CDR3 is 14 amino acids. From germline, CDR1 is WNHNN and CDR2 SYGVQD (reference sequence). The CDR3 loop reads CASSEGRGPDMQYF. The CDR3, as DNA: TGCGCCAGCAGCGAGGGAAGGGGGCCAGATATGCAGTATTTT.

Details on this clonotype: This may stem from a read error, because a much larger clone lies one nucleotide away. The chain links TRBV7-9 to TRBJ2-7; 8 nucleotides agree with TRBD1. The CDR3 extends over 13 amino acids. Germline CDR1 and CDR2: SEHNR and FQNEAQ (reference sequence). The CDR3 loop is CTSSQTRGREQYF. Written as DNA, the CDR3 is TGTACCAGCAGTCAGACCAGGGGGCGCGAGCAGTACTTC.

This clonotype was seen at least ten times. The chain uses TRBV25-1 and TRBJ2-3; 10 bases fit TRBD2. Germline values: CDR1 MGHDK, CDR2 SYGVNS. This CDR3 is built from 15 residues. Trimming removed 7 bases from V and 4 bases from J; junction bases left unmatched: 8. The CDR3 DNA is TGTGCCAGCACCACCACTAGCGGGACTTCAGATACGCAGTATTTT. As protein: CASTTTSGTSDTQYF.

The chain joins TRBV15 to TRBJ2-1; no definite D call. Per the germline V gene, CDR1 is LNHNV and CDR2 is YYDKDF (reference sequence). The CDR3 runs 12 residues. The V and J ends lost 2 bases and 7 bases respectively, with 6 bases between them. CDR3 bases: TGTGCCACCAGCAGACCCCCTAATGAGCAGTTCTTC. Its protein is CATSRPPNEQFF.

Concerning this clonotype: The conserved phenylalanine or tryptophan normally closing the CDR3 is absent here, so this likely arose from a read error. The V call is TRBV20-1, the J call TRBJ2-1, with 13 positions matching TRBD2. Germline values: CDR1 DFQATT, CDR2 SNEGSKA (reference sequence). V dropped 4 bases and J dropped 7; count of bases not matched to a gene: 10. The CDR3 consists of 16 residues. In nucleotides, the CDR3 is TGCAGTGCTACCTCCTCCGGGACTAGCGGGATTAATGAGCAGTTCTCC. The encoded protein is CSATSSGTSGINEQFS.

This clonotype has at least ten counts. This chain joins TRBV29-1 and TRBJ2-5; a weak D match, TRBD2 (6 bases). V gave up 7 bases and J gave up 4 bases, with 10 bases separating them. The V gene's germline CDR1 is SQVTM and CDR2 ANQGSEA. This CDR3 comprises 11 residues. The CDR3 loop is CSGGGRETQYF. CDR3 DNA sequence: TGCAGCGGTGGGGGGAGAGAGACCCAGTACTTC.

This clonotype has a count of ten or more. This CDR3 is CASSSGLGETQYF. The CDR3 DNA reads as TGTGCCAGCAGCTCCGGGCTCGGGGAGACCCAGTACTTC. V gene TRBV13 combines with J gene TRBJ2-5; no definite D call. Germline CDR1 reads PRHDT; CDR2 reads FYEKMQ (reference sequence). The CDR3 loop spans 13 amino acids. The V gene lost 4 bases and the J gene lost 5 bases, with 11 bases spanning the gap.

Note on this clonotype: Its ends do not fully match the called genes, so a read error is possible. This chain joins TRBV29-1 and TRBJ2-7; 10 nucleotides align to TRBD2. The CDR3 is 14 amino acids. The germline V gene encodes CDR1 SQVTM and CDR2 ANQGSEA. CDR3 DNA: TGCAGCATTGATCGTTCTAGCGGGAGTAGCGAGCAGTACTTC. Its translation: CSIDRSSGSSEQYF.

For this clonotype: The germline gene is not matched at one end of the junction; a read error may be the cause. V is TRBV11-2 and J is TRBJ2-7, with a tentative D call TRBD1 (6 bases). The CDR3 is 11 amino acids. In germline, CDR1 is SGHAT, CDR2 FQNNGV. The CDR3 reads CASSSTGEQYF. DNA of the CDR3: TGTGCCAGCAGCTCGACAGGCGAGCAGTATTTC.

In this sample, this clonotype turned up many times. The chain employs TRBV28 and TRBJ2-2; 7 nucleotides align to TRBD1. V dropped 8 bases and J dropped 6; count of bases not matched to a gene: 9. The CDR3 runs to 14 residues. The germline V gene encodes CDR1 MDHEN and CDR2 SYDVKM. This chain's CDR3 is CASAVTGRSGELFF. In DNA, the CDR3 is TGTGCCAGCGCAGTGACAGGGCGGTCCGGGGAGCTGTTTTTT. The complete variable domain, with remaining parts taken from reference TRBV28 and TRBJ2-2, reads DVKVTQSSRYLVKRTGEKVFLECVQDMDHENMFWYRQDPGLGLRLIYFSYDVKMKEKGDIPEGYSVSREKKERFSLILESASTNQTSMYLCASAVTGRSGELFFGEGSRLTVL.

The table lists this clonotype with many counts. The chain uses TRBV12-3 or TRBV12-4 and TRBJ1-2; 11 bases are shared with TRBD1. The V segment lost 6 bases and the J segment 6 bases; nucleotides outside the gene matches: 9. The CDR3 loop spans 15 amino acids. The CDR3 is CASSRGQGEVHGYTF. CDR3 sequence (DNA): TGTGCCAGCAGCCGGGGACAGGGGGAAGTGCATGGCTACACCTTC.

As regards this clonotype: Its ends do not fully match the called genes, so a read error is possible. V is TRBV7-3 and J is TRBJ2-1; D remains ambiguous. The CDR3 is 13 residues long. The germline gives CDR1 SGHTA, CDR2 FQGTGA. The CDR3 region has the DNA TGTGTCAGCAGCTTAGGTCCCGACAATGAGCAGTTCTTC. Translating it yields CVSSLGPDNEQFF.

The chain combines TRBV11-2 with TRBJ1-2; the match to TRBD1 covers 7 bases. After removal of 5 bases from V and 3 bases from J, the junction contained 6 bases not matched to a gene. This CDR3 has 14 residues. Germline assignment: CDR1 SGHAT and CDR2 FQNNGV. The DNA of the CDR3 is TGTGCCAGCAGCCTAACTGACAGGGACTATGGCTACACCTTC. Its protein is CASSLTDRDYGYTF.

This chain joins TRBV4-1 and TRBJ1-1; no definite D call. CDR1 is MGHRA, CDR2 YSYEKL, per germline. The CDR3 extends over 15 amino acids. The CDR3 reads CISSQDPGRNTEAFF. In DNA, the CDR3 is TGCATCAGCAGCCAAGATCCGGGAAGGAACACTGAAGCTTTCTTT.

Remarks on this clonotype: The germline gene is not matched at one end of the junction; a read error may be the cause. The chain employs TRBV5-1 and TRBJ2-2; a possible D gene is TRBD1 (6 bases). The CDR3 sequence is 17 residues long. The germline CDR1 and CDR2 sequences are SGHRS and YFSETQ. This chain's CDR3 is CASSWEPAGANTGELSF. The CDR3 DNA reads as TGCGCCAGTAGCTGGGAGCCTGCAGGGGCGAACACCGGGGAGCTGTCTTTT.

Details on this clonotype: A much larger clone differs from this one at a single base, so this may be a read error. V is TRBV25-1 and J is TRBJ1-6, with D perhaps TRBD1 (5 bases). There are 15 residues in the CDR3. Per the germline V gene, CDR1 is MGHDK and CDR2 is SYGVNS. The CDR3 region is CANSDAGGSNSPLHF. In DNA form, the CDR3 reads TGTGCCAACAGTGATGCGGGGGGGTCTAATTCACCCCTCCACTTT. Together with reference TRBV25-1 and TRBJ1-6, the CDR3 gives the full variable domain: EADIYQTPRYLVIGTGKKITLECSQTMGHDKMYWYQQDPGMELHLIHYSYGVNSTEKGDLSSESTVSRIRTEHFPLTLESARPSHTSQYLCANSDAGGSNSPLHFGNGTRLTVT.

This clonotype was found many times. The chain links TRBV29-1 to TRBJ1-2; no definite D call. The CDR3 covers 12 residues. V was pared by 6 bases and J by 2 bases, with 10 bases between. Germline V gene lookup returns CDR1 SQVTM and CDR2 ANQGSEA. CDR3 in DNA: TGCAGCGTCGCACATTCCAACTATGGCTACACCTTC. It yields the protein CSVAHSNYGYTF.

Worth noting for this clonotype: A much larger clone sits a single nucleotide away, making a read error possible. The J gene is TRBJ1-4, the V gene TRBV5-1; 7 bases map to TRBD1. The CDR3 covers 14 residues. Per germline, CDR1 SGHRS and CDR2 YFSETQ. CDR3 region: CASSSGQVNERLFF. The CDR3 DNA sequence: TGCGCCAGCAGCTCAGGACAGGTTAATGAAAGACTGTTTTTT.

As for this clonotype: One end of the junction varies from germline; a read error may be responsible. J is TRBJ1-4 and V is TRBV11-2; D possibly corresponds to TRBD1 (5 bases). Germline V gives CDR1 SGHAT, CDR2 FQNNGV. The CDR3 has 14 residues. The CDR3 bases are TGTGCCAGGAGCTTAGAGGTCTGGGACGAAAAACTGTTTTTT. Protein product: CARSLEVWDEKLFF.

As to this clonotype: Its ends do not fully match the called genes, so a read error is possible. The J gene is TRBJ2-3, the V gene TRBV29-1; 7 bases line up with TRBD1. Per germline, CDR1 SQVTM and CDR2 ANQGSEA. The CDR3 consists of 14 residues. The CDR3 region is CSVTPGQPTDTQYF. The CDR3 nucleotides read TGTAGCGTCACCCCGGGACAGCCCACAGATACGCAGTATTTT.